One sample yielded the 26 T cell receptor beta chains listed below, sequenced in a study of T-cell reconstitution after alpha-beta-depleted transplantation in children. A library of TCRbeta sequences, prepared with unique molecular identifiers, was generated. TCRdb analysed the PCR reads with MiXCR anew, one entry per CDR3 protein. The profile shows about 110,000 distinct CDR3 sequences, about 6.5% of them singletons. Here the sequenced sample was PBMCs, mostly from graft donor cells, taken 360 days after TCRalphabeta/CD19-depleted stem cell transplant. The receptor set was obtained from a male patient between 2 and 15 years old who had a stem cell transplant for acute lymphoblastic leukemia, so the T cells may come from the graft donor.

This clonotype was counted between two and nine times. For the CDR3, the DNA is TGCGCCAGCAGCGAGGGGACAGGCCGAGAGTACGAGCAGTACTTC. Translating gives CASSEGTGREYEQYF. This sequence joins TRBV5-1 and TRBJ2-7, with 8 nucleotides matching TRBD1. With 4 bases clipped from V and 4 bases from J, the junction kept 10 bases outside the gene matches. The CDR3 has 15 amino acids. The V gene's germline CDR1 is SGHRS and CDR2 YFSETQ. The complete variable domain, with remaining parts taken from reference TRBV5-1 and TRBJ2-7, reads KAGVTQTPRYLIKTRGQQVTLSCSPISGHRSVSWYQQTPGQGLQFLFEYFSETQRNKGNFPGRFSGRQFSNSRSEMNVSTLELGDSALYLCASSEGTGREYEQYFGPGTRLTVT.

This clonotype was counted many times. The CDR3 loop is CATRLLAKNIQYF. DNA for the CDR3: TGTGCCACGAGACTTCTAGCCAAAAACATTCAGTACTTC. The genes are TRBV15 and TRBJ2-4; no clear D. The V gene lost 9 bases and the J gene lost 0 bases, with 9 bases spanning the gap. In germline, CDR1 is LNHNV, CDR2 YYDKDF (reference sequence). This CDR3 is built from 13 residues.

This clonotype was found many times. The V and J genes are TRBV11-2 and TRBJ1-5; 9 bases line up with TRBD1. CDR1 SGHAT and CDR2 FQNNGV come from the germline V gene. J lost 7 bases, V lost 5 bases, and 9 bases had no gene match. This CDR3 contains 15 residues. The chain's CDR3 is CASSPITGGGQPQHF. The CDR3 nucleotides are TGTGCCAGCAGCCCCATCACAGGGGGCGGGCAGCCCCAGCATTTT.

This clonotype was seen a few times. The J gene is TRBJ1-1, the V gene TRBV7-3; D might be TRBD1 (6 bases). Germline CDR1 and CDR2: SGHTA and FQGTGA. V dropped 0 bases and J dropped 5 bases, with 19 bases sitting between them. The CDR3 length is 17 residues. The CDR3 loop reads CASSLTAEEAGDTEAFF. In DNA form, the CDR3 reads TGTGCCAGCAGCTTAACGGCAGAGGAGGCAGGGGATACTGAAGCTTTCTTT.

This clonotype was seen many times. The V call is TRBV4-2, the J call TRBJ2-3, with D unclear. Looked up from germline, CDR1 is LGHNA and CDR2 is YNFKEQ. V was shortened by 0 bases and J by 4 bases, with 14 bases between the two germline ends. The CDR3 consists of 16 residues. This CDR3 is CASSQDLTDSPDTQYF. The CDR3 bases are TGTGCCAGCAGCCAAGATCTAACGGATAGTCCAGATACGCAGTATTTT.

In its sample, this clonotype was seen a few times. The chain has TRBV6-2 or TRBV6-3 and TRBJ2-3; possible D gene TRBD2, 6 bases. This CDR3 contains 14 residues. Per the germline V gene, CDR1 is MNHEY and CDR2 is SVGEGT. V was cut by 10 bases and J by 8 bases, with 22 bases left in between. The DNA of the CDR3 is TGTGCCATCACCGGGACTCCCGTCCAGGGTACGCAGTATTTT. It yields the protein CAITGTPVQGTQYF.

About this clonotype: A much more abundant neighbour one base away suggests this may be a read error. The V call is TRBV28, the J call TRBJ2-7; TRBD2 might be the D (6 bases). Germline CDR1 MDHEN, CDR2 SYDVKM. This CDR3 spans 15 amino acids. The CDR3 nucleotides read TGTGTCAGCAGTTTAACTAGCCAAGTTGAGGACGAGCAGTACTTC. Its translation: CVSSLTSQVEDEQYF.

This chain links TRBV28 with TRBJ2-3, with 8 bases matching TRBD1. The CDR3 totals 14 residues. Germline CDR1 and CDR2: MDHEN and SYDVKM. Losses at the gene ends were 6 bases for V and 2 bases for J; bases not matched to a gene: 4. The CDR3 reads CASSPGGFTDTQYF. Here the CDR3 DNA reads TGTGCCAGCAGCCCAGGGGGCTTCACAGATACGCAGTATTTT.

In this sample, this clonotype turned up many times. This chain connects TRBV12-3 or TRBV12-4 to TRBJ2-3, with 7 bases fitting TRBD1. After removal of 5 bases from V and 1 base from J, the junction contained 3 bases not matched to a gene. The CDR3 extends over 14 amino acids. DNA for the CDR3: TGTGCCAGCAGTGGAAGGGGGCGCACAGATACGCAGTATTTT. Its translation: CASSGRGRTDTQYF.

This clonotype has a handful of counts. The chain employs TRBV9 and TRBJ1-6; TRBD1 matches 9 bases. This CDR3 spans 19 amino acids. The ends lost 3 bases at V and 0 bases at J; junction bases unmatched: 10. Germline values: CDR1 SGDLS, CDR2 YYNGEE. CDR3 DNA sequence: TGTGCCAGCAGCGAGGGCGGGACAGGGACAAGCTCCTATAATTCACCCCTCCACTTT. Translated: CASSEGGTGTSSYNSPLHF. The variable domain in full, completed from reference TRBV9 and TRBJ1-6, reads DSGVTQTPKHLITATGQRVTLRCSPRSGDLSVYWYQQSLDQGLQFLIQYYNGEERAKGNILERFSAQQFPDLHSELNLSSLELGDSALYFCASSEGGTGTSSYNSPLHFGNGTRLTVT.

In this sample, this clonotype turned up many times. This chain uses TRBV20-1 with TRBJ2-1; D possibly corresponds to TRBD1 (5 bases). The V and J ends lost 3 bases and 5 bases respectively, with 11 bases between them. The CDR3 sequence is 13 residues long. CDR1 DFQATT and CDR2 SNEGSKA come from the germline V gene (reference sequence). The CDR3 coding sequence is TGCAGTGCTAGCAAAGGGGCGCACAATGAGCAGTTCTTC. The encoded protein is CSASKGAHNEQFF.

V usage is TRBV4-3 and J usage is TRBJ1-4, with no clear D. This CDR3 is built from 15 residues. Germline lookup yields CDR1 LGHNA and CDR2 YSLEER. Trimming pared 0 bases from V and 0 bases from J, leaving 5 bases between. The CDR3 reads CASSQEGSTNEKLFF. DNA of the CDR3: TGCGCCAGCAGCCAAGAGGGGTCAACTAATGAAAAACTGTTTTTT.

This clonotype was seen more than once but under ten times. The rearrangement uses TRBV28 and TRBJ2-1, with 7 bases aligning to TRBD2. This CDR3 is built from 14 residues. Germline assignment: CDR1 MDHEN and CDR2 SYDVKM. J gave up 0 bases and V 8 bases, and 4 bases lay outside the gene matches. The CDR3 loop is CASLLASSYNEQFF. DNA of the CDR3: TGTGCCAGCTTACTAGCGAGCTCCTACAATGAGCAGTTCTTC.

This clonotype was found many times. In nucleotides, the CDR3 is TGTGCCAGCAGGCCACTGGGGCCCTCCTACGAGCAGTACTTC. Amino acids: CASRPLGPSYEQYF. This chain uses TRBV28 with TRBJ2-7; D perhaps matches TRBD1 (5 bases). Trimming removed 6 bases at V and 0 bases at J, with 12 bases between. The CDR3 totals 14 residues. Germline CDR1 and CDR2: MDHEN and SYDVKM.

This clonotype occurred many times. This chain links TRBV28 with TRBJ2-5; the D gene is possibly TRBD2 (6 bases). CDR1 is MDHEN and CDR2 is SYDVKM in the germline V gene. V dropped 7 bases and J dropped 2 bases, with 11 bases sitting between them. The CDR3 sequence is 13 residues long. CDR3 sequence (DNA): TGTGCCAGCACCGAAGGAGGGCAAGAGACCCAGTACTTC. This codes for CASTEGGQETQYF.

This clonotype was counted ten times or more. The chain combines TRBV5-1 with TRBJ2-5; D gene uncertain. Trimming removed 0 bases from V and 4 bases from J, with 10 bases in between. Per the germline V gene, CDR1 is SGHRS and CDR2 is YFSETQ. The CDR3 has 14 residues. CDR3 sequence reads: CASSLVYLGETQYF. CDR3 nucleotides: TGCGCCAGCAGCTTGGTCTACCTGGGAGAGACCCAGTACTTC.

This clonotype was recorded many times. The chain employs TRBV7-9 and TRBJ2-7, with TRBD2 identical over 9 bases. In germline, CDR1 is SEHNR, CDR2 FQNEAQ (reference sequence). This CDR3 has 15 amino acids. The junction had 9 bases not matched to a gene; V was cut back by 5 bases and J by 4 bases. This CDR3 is CASSHGLAIEYEQYF. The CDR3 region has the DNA TGTGCCAGCAGCCACGGACTAGCGATAGAGTACGAGCAGTACTTC.

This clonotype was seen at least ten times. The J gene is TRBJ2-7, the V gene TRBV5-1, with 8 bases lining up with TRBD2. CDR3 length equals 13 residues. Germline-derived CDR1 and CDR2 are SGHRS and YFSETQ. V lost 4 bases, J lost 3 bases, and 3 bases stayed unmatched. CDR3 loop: CASSVSGVYEQYF. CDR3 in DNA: TGCGCCAGCAGCGTTAGCGGGGTCTACGAGCAGTACTTC.

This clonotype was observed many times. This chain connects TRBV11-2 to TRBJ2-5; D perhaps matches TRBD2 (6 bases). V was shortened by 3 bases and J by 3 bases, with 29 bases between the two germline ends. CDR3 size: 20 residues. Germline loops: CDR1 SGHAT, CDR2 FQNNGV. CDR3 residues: CASSFGGFFTPGLEKETQYF. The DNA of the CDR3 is TGTGCCAGCAGCTTCGGGGGATTTTTCACGCCTGGGCTCGAAAAAGAGACCCAGTACTTC.

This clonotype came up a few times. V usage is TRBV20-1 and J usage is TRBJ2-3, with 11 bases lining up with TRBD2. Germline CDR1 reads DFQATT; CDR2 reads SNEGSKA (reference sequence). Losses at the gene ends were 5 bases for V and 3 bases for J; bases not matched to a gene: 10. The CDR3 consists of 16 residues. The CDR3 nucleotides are TGCAGTGCTGGCGTTATTACTAGCGGGGGTACAGATACGCAGTATTTT. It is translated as CSAGVITSGGTDTQYF.

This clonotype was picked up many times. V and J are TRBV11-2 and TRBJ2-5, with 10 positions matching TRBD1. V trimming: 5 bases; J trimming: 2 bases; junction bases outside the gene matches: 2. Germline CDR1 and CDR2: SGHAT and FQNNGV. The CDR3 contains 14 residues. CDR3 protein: CASSRTGGQETQYF. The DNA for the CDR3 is TGTGCCAGCAGCCGGACAGGGGGGCAAGAGACCCAGTACTTC.

The CDR3 coding sequence is TGTGCCAGCAGCTCCACACCTAGCACAGATACGCAGTATTTT. Translated: CASSSTPSTDTQYF. The chain combines TRBV9 with TRBJ2-3; D is ambiguous. V lost 4 bases to trimming and J lost 0 bases, with 9 bases between them. CDR3 length: 14 amino acids. CDR1 is SGDLS and CDR2 is YYNGEE in the germline V gene.

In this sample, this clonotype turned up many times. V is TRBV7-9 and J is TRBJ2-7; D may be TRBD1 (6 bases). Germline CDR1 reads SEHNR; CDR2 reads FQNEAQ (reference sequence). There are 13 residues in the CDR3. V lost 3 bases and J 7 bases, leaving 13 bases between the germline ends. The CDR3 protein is CASSFLQGVEQYF. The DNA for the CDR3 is TGTGCCAGCAGCTTTTTACAGGGTGTGGAGCAGTACTTC.

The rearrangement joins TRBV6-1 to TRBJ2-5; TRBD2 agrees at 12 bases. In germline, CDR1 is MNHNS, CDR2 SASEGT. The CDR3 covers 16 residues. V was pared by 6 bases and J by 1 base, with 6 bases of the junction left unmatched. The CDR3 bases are TGTGCCAGCAGGACCATGGGACTAGCGGGCCAAGAGACCCAGTACTTC. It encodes CASRTMGLAGQETQYF.

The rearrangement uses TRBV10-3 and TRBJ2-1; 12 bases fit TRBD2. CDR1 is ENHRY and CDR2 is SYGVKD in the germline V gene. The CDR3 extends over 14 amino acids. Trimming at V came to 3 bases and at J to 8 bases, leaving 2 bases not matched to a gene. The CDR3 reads CAISDLAGGDEQFF. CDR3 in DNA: TGTGCCATCAGTGACCTAGCGGGAGGGGATGAGCAGTTCTTC.

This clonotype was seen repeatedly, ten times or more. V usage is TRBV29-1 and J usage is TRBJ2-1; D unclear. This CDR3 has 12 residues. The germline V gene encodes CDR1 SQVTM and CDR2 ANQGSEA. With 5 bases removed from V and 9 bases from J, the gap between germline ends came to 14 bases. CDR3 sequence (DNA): TGCAGCGTTTCCGGGTCCTGGGGTGAGCAGTTCTTC. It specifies CSVSGSWGEQFF.